The table lists the clone carrying this T cell receptor beta chain with a few counts. Germline V gene data show CDR1 as SGHDT and CDR2 as YYEEEE. V lost 7 bases to trimming and J lost 9 bases; unmatched junction nucleotides: 16. The CDR3 sequence is 17 residues long. This sample is drawn from a study of beta chain features in type 1 diabetes. Study context: What patients shared with healthy donors was a similar profile of age, gender and cell yields. All samples yielded some 110 million examined sorted cells.

Isolated RNA was reverse transcribed in full, so expressed TCRB transcripts were sequenced. The table came from immunoSEQ multiplex PCR; TCRdb's copy has only in-frame clones and leaves some out. The sample holds 850,000 to 900,000 clones, roughly 15% seen once. Sequenced sample: naive CD4+ T cells from blood. The sequence came from a woman aged 18 to 35 in good health. This chain links TRBV5-6 with TRBJ2-1; 13 bases are shared with TRBD2. CDR3 in amino acids: CASLQTLTGTSGTEQFF. The CDR3 nucleotides are TGTGCCAGCCTCCAAACTTTAACCGGGACTAGCGGGACTGAGCAGTTCTTC.